The T cell receptor (beta chain) under discussion was sequenced for a study of human T cells and chemical hapten exposure. Study-level background: During the roughly 25-week study period, patients had diphenylcyclopropenone applied to the scalp every week. Slight differences in pooled library volume were the main source of varying TCR yields across samples. Patch testing placed 0.01% DPC on the upper back, with readings at 6 days. Study outcomes and limitations: Versus controls, significantly more large CDR3 similarity clusters arose from expanded TCRs.

CDR1 is SEHNR, CDR2 FQNEAQ, per germline (reference sequence). This CDR3 has 11 amino acids. Trimming stripped 4 bases from V and 6 bases from J, with 7 bases between. TCRdb redid the calling of the RACE reads with MiXCR, one entry per CDR3 protein. The data hold 350,000 to 400,000 distinct CDR3 sequences, with over 6% observed a single time. The time point is: patch test 2, 6 weeks after DPC sensitization. Described treatment: therapeutic diphenylcyclopropenone sensitization with weekly scalp DPC. With respect to this clonotype: Its target is unknown.

This TCR was recovered from a woman aged 18-30 years with alopecia areata. Some clones in this sample may be carry-over from other donors' samples. The rearrangement links TRBV7-9 to TRBJ2-7, with D perhaps matching TRBD1 or TRBD2 (5 bases each). Here the sequenced sample was whole blood, taken in connection with sensitization to the hapten diphenylcyclopropenone (DPC). CDR3 in amino acids: CASSSGTEQYF. The CDR3 DNA follows: TGTGCCAGCAGCTCAGGGACCGAGCAGTACTTC.